One T cell receptor (beta chain) is described in this entry. As yet, its antigen is unknown. These data originate in a study of identical twins. Findings and caveats of the study: The abundant beta clonotypes from cord blood had fewer insertions, and memory repertoires had none of this. Models underestimated how often monozygotic twins shared out-of-frame TCR alpha. For zero-insertion analyses, partial confounding could come from invariant MAIT and iNKT cells.

Each cDNA held unique molecular identifiers, and template switching gave it a universal primer site. TCRdb reprocessed the 5' RACE reads with MiXCR, giving one entry per CDR3 protein. The sample shows 200,000 to 300,000 distinct CDR3 sequences, roughly an eighth of them seen only once. V lost 4 bases to trimming and J lost 1 base, with 7 bases between them. CDR1 GTSNPN and CDR2 SVGIG come from the germline V gene (reference sequence). The CDR3 length is 12 residues. These data are also associated with another study on yellow fever vaccine responses in identical twins.

What was sequenced was memory (CD45RO+) T cells sorted from blood. The clonotype was recovered from a woman under 30 in good health. The V gene is TRBV30, the J gene TRBJ1-1; the D gene is possibly TRBD1 (5 bases). CDR3 nucleotide sequence: TGTGCCTGGACTACAGGGAACACTGAAGCTTTCTTT. Residues: CAWTTGNTEAFF.